The 21 T cell receptor beta chains given below trace back to one sample, sequenced in a study of blood T cell repertoires in COVID-19. The protocol was immunoSEQ multiplex PCR, while the TCRdb copy is restricted to in-frame clones and leaves out a portion. The profile covers some 270,000 clones, with approximately 92% appearing a single time and around 4.6% taken by the ten largest. Sequenced input: peripheral blood. These receptor sequences come from a woman aged 40 to 50 who had recovered from COVID-19.

The chain employs TRBV5-4 and TRBJ1-1; tentatively, D is TRBD1 (6 bases). The V gene lost 1 base and the J gene lost 1 base, with 8 bases spanning the gap. Per the germline V gene, CDR1 is SGHNT and CDR2 is YYREEE (reference sequence). The CDR3 covers 14 residues. This chain's CDR3 is CASSLKTGNTEAFF. CDR3 nucleotide sequence: TGTGCCAGCAGCTTGAAGACAGGGAACACTGAAGCTTTCTTT.

The chain employs TRBV4-3 and TRBJ1-2; D ambiguous. CDR3 length equals 15 residues. Germline V gene sequence: CDR1 LGHNA, CDR2 YSLEER. V lost 4 bases and J lost 5, with 17 bases in between. The CDR3: CASSLAPGLLYGYTF. The CDR3 DNA reads as TGCGCCAGCAGCCTGGCCCCCGGACTCCTTTATGGCTACACCTTC.

The chain combines TRBV9 with TRBJ2-1, with a weak D call TRBD2 (7 bases). The germline V gene has CDR1 SGDLS and CDR2 YYNGEE. The CDR3 sequence is 16 residues long. V dropped 0 bases and J dropped 7 bases, with 17 bases sitting between them. The CDR3 nucleotides read TGTGCCAGCAGCGTAGTCGATCGGGGGGCGCGGAATGAGCAGTTCTTC. It encodes CASSVVDRGARNEQFF.

This sequence joins TRBV10-3 and TRBJ1-4, with D hard to call. CDR3 length: 14 amino acids. CDR1 is ENHRY and CDR2 is SYGVKD in the germline V gene. V dropped 3 bases and J dropped 7 bases, with 12 bases sitting between them. CDR3 protein: CAISDPGFSEKLFF. The CDR3 nucleotides are TGTGCCATCAGTGACCCGGGGTTCAGTGAAAAACTGTTTTTT.

The gene calls are TRBV7-9 and TRBJ1-2, with D unclear. The CDR3 is made up of 15 amino acids. With 5 bases removed from V and 8 bases from J, the gap between germline ends came to 21 bases. The germline V gene encodes CDR1 SEHNR and CDR2 FQNEAQ (reference sequence). The CDR3, as DNA: TGTGCCAGCAGCCCCTTACGGGGAATTTCTGTAGGCTACACCTTC. Protein: CASSPLRGISVGYTF.

The rearrangement uses TRBV3-1 (or the pseudogene TRBV3-2) and TRBJ1-2, with D possibly being TRBD1 (5 bases). V shed 1 base and J shed 6 bases, with 12 bases lying between them. The CDR3 length is 14 residues. Germline CDR1 and CDR2: LGHDT and YNNKEL (reference sequence). The chain's CDR3 is CASSQVGPGHGYTF. CDR3 nucleotide sequence: TGTGCCAGCAGCCAAGTCGGGCCAGGGCATGGCTACACCTTC.

The V call is TRBV19, the J call TRBJ2-2; 8 bases line up with TRBD2. Trimming cost V 1 base and J 3 bases; bases outside gene matches: 10. The CDR3 length is 18 residues. The germline CDR1 and CDR2 sequences are LNHDA and SQIVND (reference sequence). Here the CDR3 reads CASSIVGSGDYYTGELFF. CDR3 nucleotides: TGTGCCAGTAGTATAGTGGGTAGCGGGGATTACTACACCGGGGAGCTGTTTTTT.

The J gene is TRBJ1-1, the V gene TRBV7-7; TRBD1 matches at 7 bases. CDR1 is SSHAT and CDR2 is FNYEAQ in the germline V gene (reference sequence). The CDR3 loop spans 13 amino acids. The ends lost 1 base at V and 5 bases at J; junction bases unmatched: 1. The CDR3 coding sequence is TGTGCCAGCAGCTTAGAACAGGGGACTGAAGCTTTCTTT. Its translation is CASSLEQGTEAFF.

This clone was counted a single time. The chain combines TRBV3-1 (or the pseudogene TRBV3-2) with TRBJ1-1; 8 bases are shared with TRBD1. This CDR3 has 17 amino acids. J was trimmed by 3 bases and V by 0 bases; bases with no gene match: 9. Germline V CDR1 and CDR2: LGHDT, YNNKEL (reference sequence). The CDR3 region is CASSQDWTRGRDTEAFF. The CDR3 DNA reads as TGTGCCAGCAGCCAAGACTGGACCAGGGGGCGAGACACTGAAGCTTTCTTT.

The chain couples TRBV4-2 to TRBJ2-5; 7 bases line up with TRBD2. J lost 2 bases, V lost 0 bases, and 6 bases had no gene match. This CDR3 is built from 16 residues. Germline CDR1 reads LGHNA; CDR2 reads YNFKEQ. CDR3 sequence (DNA): TGTGCCAGCAGCCAAGAATTTCTAGCGGTTCAAGAGACCCAGTACTTC. This gives the protein CASSQEFLAVQETQYF.

The chain carries TRBV5-4 and TRBJ2-5, with a weak D call TRBD2 (5 bases). This CDR3 is 14 amino acids long. Germline values: CDR1 SGHNT, CDR2 YYREEE (reference sequence). Trimming removed 4 bases at V and 2 bases at J, with 12 bases between. Written as DNA, the CDR3 is TGTGCCAGCAGCGAGGCCGGGATACAAGAGACCCAGTACTTC. Translating gives CASSEAGIQETQYF.

This chain links TRBV14 with TRBJ1-1, with D hard to call. The CDR3 has 12 residues. Germline loops: CDR1 SGHDN, CDR2 FVKESK. Trimming stripped 4 bases from V and 7 bases from J, with 10 bases between. The CDR3 DNA is TGTGCCAGCAGCCTTAACGGTGGTGAAGCTTTCTTT. Its translation: CASSLNGGEAFF.

V and J are TRBV5-1 and TRBJ2-1; TRBD1 might be the D (6 bases). V lost 4 bases to trimming and J lost 5 bases, with 13 bases between them. The CDR3 runs 14 residues. Germline CDR1 SGHRS, CDR2 YFSETQ. The CDR3 loop is CASSTWTVNNEQFF. The CDR3 DNA is TGCGCCAGCAGCACCTGGACAGTCAACAATGAGCAGTTCTTC.

This chain joins TRBV2 and TRBJ2-3; 7 bases are a match to TRBD1. Trimming at V came to 4 bases and at J to 0 bases, leaving 4 bases not matched to a gene. The CDR3 is 15 residues long. CDR1 and CDR2 from the germline V gene are SNHLY and FYNNEI. CDR3 protein: CASSGQGQSTDTQYF. In DNA, the CDR3 is TGTGCCAGCAGTGGACAGGGACAGAGCACAGATACGCAGTATTTT.

The chain carries TRBV25-1 and TRBJ2-2; D not certain. The ends were cut back, 6 bases at V and 4 bases at J, with 6 bases in the middle. Germline CDR1 is MGHDK and CDR2 is SYGVNS. CDR3 size: 12 residues. CDR3 DNA: TGTGCCAGCAGGTCTAGCACCGGGGAGCTGTTTTTT. It translates to CASRSSTGELFF.

The chain couples TRBV5-1 to TRBJ1-4; a possible D gene is TRBD1 (5 bases). Trimming shortened V by 0 bases and J by 8 bases, and 11 bases separated the two germline ends. Germline V gene lookup returns CDR1 SGHRS and CDR2 YFSETQ. The CDR3 has 14 amino acids. Here the CDR3 DNA reads TGCGCCAGCAGCTTGGTATCGGAGGGGGAAAAACTGTTTTTT. This gives the protein CASSLVSEGEKLFF.

The V and J genes are TRBV6-2 or TRBV6-3 and TRBJ2-3, with 13 positions matching TRBD2. V shed 5 bases, J shed 2 bases, and the junction held 7 bases outside the gene matches. The CDR3 length is 17 residues. Germline CDR1 is MNHEY and CDR2 is SVGEGT. CDR3 in amino acids: CASSPGTSGVFTDTQYF. CDR3 nucleotides: TGTGCCAGCAGTCCCGGGACTAGCGGGGTATTCACAGATACGCAGTATTTT.

J is TRBJ2-1 and V is TRBV13, with D possibly being TRBD2 (7 bases). The V and J ends lost 4 bases and 8 bases respectively, with 15 bases between them. Germline loops: CDR1 PRHDT, CDR2 FYEKMQ (reference sequence). The CDR3 consists of 14 residues. The CDR3, as DNA: TGTGCCAGCAGCTCCCGGGGGGCCGGCGATGAGCAGTTCTTC. Protein: CASSSRGAGDEQFF.

The table lists this clone with a few counts. The chain carries TRBV5-1 and TRBJ1-1, with 10 bases matching TRBD1. The CDR3 length is 15 residues. The V segment lost 7 bases and the J segment 1 base; nucleotides outside the gene matches: 7. CDR1 SGHRS and CDR2 YFSETQ come from the germline V gene. The CDR3 DNA sequence: TGCGCCAGCGGAGGGACAGGGGCTCCGAACACTGAAGCTTTCTTT. Translation: CASGGTGAPNTEAFF.

The rearrangement joins TRBV6-5 to TRBJ2-7, with a possible D match to TRBD2 (6 bases). V was pared by 6 bases and J by 4 bases, with 19 bases between. Germline CDR1 MNHEY, CDR2 SVGAGI. The CDR3 runs 15 residues. The chain's CDR3 is CASSPSGPSAYEQYV. The CDR3 bases are TGTGCCAGCAGCCCCTCGGGTCCTAGCGCTTACGAGCAGTACGTC.

CDR3 DNA: TGCAGTGCTAGAGACAGGACAGGAGCTTTCTTT. Translated, it gives CSARDRTGAFF. This chain joins TRBV20-1 and TRBJ1-1, with 7 positions matching TRBD1. The CDR3 sequence is 11 residues long. V lost 0 bases and J lost 10; bases outside the gene matches: 2. The V gene's germline CDR1 is DFQATT and CDR2 SNEGSKA (reference sequence).